This T cell receptor beta chain was recorded in a study of regulatory T cells in long-lasting Graves disease. As for time point: newly diagnosed GD, antithyroid drugs for less than 3 months. There was RNA extracted from PBMCs, and the TCR library was made from it. Sequencing libraries for TCR beta were prepared with iRepertoire HTBI primers and Arm-PCR of CDR3 regions. From the multiplex PCR reads, TCRdb called clonotypes with MiXCR, one entry per CDR3 protein. The sample has 350,000 to 550,000 distinct CDR3 sequences, around 15% seen once. This CDR3 comprises 14 residues. V was pared by 5 bases and J by 1 base, with 12 bases between. Germline assignment: CDR1 PRHDT and CDR2 FYEKMQ (reference sequence). The data also belong to a second study, concerning T cells in Graves' hyperthyroidism and ophthalmopathy.

The specimen was peripheral blood mononuclear cells (PBMCs), collected at new diagnosis, from a patient treated with antithyroid drugs. The TCR comes from a woman aged 18-35 years with Graves disease. The chain recombines TRBV13 with TRBJ2-7; D may be TRBD2 (6 bases). The CDR3 region has the DNA TGTGCCAGCAGCGGCGGGGACTTGTCCTACGAGCAGTACTTC. Translating it yields CASSGGDLSYEQYF.